Given below is one TCR beta chain in context. The data derive from a study of blood T cell repertoires in COVID-19. The wider study: Sources were T cells, B-cell-depleted T cells, or PBMCs; the material itself was cDNA or gDNA.

The germline V gene has CDR1 WSHSY and CDR2 SAAADI. V lost 0 bases and J lost 2, with 13 bases in between. There are 16 residues in the CDR3. Generated by immunoSEQ multiplex PCR, the TCRdb table keeps only in-frame clones and is missing some. The table records roughly 97,000 clones, 85% to 90% of them present only once. The chain recombines TRBV10-2 with TRBJ1-2, with a possible D match to TRBD1 (6 bases). Sequences were obtained from peripheral blood. The clonotype was recovered from a human donor in a cohort sampled during active COVID-19. CDR3 DNA sequence: TGCGCCAGCAGTGAGTCGAGGACAGATGAAAACTATGGCTACACCTTC. Encoded protein: CASSESRTDENYGYTF.